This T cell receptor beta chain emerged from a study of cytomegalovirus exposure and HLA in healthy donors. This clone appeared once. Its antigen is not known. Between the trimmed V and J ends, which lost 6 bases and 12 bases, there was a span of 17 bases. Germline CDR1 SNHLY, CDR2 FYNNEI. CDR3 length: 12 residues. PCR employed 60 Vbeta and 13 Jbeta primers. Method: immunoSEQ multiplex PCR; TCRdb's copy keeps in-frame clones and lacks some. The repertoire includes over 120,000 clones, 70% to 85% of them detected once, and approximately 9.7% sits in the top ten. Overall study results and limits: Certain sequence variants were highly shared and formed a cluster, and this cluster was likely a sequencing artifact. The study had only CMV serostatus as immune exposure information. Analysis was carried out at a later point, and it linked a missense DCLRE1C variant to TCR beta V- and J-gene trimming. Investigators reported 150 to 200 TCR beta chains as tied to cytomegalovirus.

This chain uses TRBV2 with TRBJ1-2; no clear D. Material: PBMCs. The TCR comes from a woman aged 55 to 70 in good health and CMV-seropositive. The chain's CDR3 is CASRSGPPSHTF. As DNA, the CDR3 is TGTGCCAGCAGGTCGGGTCCCCCCTCTCACACCTTC.